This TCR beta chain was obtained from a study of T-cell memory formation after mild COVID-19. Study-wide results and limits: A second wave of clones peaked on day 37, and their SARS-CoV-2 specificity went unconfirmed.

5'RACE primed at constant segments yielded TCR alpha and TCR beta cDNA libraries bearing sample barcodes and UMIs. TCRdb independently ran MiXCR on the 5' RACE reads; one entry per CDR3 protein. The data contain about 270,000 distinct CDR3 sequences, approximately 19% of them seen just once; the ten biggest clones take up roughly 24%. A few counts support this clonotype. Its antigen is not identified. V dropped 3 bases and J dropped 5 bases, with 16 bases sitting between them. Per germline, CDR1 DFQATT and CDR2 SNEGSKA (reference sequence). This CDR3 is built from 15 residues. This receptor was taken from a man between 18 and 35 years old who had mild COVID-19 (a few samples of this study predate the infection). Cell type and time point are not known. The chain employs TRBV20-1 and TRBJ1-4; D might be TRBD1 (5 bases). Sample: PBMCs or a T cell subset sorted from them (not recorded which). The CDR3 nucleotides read TGCAGTGCTAGTTACCCTCACCGGGGGAATGAAAAACTGTTTTTT. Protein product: CSASYPHRGNEKLFF.